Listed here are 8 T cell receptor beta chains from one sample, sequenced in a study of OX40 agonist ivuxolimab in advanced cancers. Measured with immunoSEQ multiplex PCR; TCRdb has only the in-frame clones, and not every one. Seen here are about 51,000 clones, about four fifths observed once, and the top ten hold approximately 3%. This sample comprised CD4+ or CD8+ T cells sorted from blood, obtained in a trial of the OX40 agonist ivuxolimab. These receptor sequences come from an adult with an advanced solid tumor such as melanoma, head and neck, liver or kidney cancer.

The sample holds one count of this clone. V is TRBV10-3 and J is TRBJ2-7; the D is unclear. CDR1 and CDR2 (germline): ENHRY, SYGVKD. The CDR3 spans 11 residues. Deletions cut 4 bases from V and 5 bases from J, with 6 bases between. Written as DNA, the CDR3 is TGTGCCATCAGTGGTTCAAACGAGCAGTACTTC. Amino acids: CAISGSNEQYF.

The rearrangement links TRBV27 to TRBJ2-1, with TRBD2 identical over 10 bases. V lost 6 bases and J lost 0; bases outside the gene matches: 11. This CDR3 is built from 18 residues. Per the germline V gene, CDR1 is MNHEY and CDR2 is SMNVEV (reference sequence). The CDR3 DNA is TGTGCCAGCAGAAATTGGGCTAGCGGGGGCCTCTCCTACAATGAGCAGTTCTTC. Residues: CASRNWASGGLSYNEQFF.

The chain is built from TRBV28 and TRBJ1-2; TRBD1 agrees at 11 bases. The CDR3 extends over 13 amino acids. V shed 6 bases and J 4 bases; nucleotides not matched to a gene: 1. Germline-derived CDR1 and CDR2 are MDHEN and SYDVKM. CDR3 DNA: TGTGCCAGCAGGGGACAGGGGGTCTATGGCTACACCTTC. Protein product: CASRGQGVYGYTF.

The CDR3 DNA reads TGTGCCAGCACCCGGGAGGGGGCGACCTACAATGAGCAGTTCTTC. The encoded protein is CASTREGATYNEQFF. This sequence joins TRBV11-3 and TRBJ2-1, with D perhaps TRBD2 (8 bases). V was cut by 7 bases and J by 2 bases, with 15 bases left in between. CDR1 is SGHNT, CDR2 YENEEA, per germline. The CDR3 contains 15 residues.

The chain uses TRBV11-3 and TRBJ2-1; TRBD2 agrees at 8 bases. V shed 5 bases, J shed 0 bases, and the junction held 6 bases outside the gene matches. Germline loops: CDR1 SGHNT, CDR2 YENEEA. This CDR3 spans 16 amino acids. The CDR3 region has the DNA TGTGCCAGCAGCCGGACTAGCACCCTCTCCTACAATGAGCAGTTCTTC. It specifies CASSRTSTLSYNEQFF.

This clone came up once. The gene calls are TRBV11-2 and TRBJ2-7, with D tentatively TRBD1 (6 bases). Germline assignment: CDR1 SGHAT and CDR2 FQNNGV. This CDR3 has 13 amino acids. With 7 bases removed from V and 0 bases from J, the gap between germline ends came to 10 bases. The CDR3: CASTRTDSYEQYF. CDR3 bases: TGTGCCAGCACAAGGACAGACTCCTACGAGCAGTACTTC. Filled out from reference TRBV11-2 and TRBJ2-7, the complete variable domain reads EAGVAQSPRYKIIEKRQSVAFWCNPISGHATLYWYQQILGQGPKLLIQFQNNGVVDDSQLPKDRFSAERLKGVDSTLKIQPAKLEDSAVYLCASTRTDSYEQYFGPGTRLTVT.

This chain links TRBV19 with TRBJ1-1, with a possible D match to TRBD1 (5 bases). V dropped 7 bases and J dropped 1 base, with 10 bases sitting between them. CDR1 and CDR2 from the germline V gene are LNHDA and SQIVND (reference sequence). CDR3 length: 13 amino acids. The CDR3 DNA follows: TGTGCCAGTACCCATGGGGCGAACACTGAAGCTTTCTTT. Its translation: CASTHGANTEAFF.

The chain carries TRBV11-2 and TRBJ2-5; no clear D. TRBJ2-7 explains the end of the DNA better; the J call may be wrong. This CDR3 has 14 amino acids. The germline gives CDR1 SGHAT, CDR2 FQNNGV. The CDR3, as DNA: TGTGCCAGCAGCTTAGTACGTCCTCAGGACGAGCAGTACTTC. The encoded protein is CASSLVRPQDEQYF.